This T cell receptor beta chain comes out of a study of CD8 T cells in Susac syndrome. RNA, at roughly 0.45 to 1 ug, was reverse transcribed with random hexamers. TCRdb called the immunoSEQ multiplex PCR reads again in MiXCR, with one record for every CDR3 protein. The sample records around 190,000 distinct CDR3 sequences, roughly 96% being singletons. From germline, CDR1 is DFQATT and CDR2 SNEGSKA (reference sequence). There are 13 residues in the CDR3. The chain has TRBV20-1 and TRBJ2-7; 7 bases line up with TRBD1. The sequenced material came from CD4+ T cells from PBMCs. The source is a human donor in good health. The CDR3 region has the DNA TGCAGCCCCCAGGGGGTGACCCCCTACGAGCAGTACTTC. Encoded protein: CSPQGVTPYEQYF.